This TCR beta chain is drawn from a study of T cells in Graves' hyperthyroidism and ophthalmopathy. Findings and limits, study-wide: Through a model of 13 V-J features, ophthalmopathy was separated from stable hyperthyroidism.

Enrolled ophthalmopathy patients presented with a Clinical Activity Score of at least 3, a NOSPECS grade of at least 4, and disease duration under 3 months. Patients were excluded because of uncontrolled infection, other autoimmune disease, pregnancy or lactation. TCR beta CDR3 regions were amplified from RNA transcripts. First-round RT-PCR targeting the TCR CDR3 was performed with the HTBI primer set. Via MiXCR, TCRdb re-called the multiplex PCR reads, giving one row per CDR3 protein. The sample holds around 56,000 distinct CDR3 sequences, around 48% seen once. The CDR3 is 12 residues long. Germline V gene sequence: CDR1 MNHNS, CDR2 SASEGT. Comment on this clonotype: Its target is unknown. One end of the junction does not line up with germline, which may come from a read error.

The chain is built from TRBV6-1 and TRBJ1-1; D gene uncertain. This TCR derives from a woman aged 30 to 39 with Graves' ophthalmopathy. The sequenced material came from blood. In nucleotides, the CDR3 is TGTGCCAGCAGTGAGGGAACGCGCGTAGCTTGCTTT. It specifies CASSEGTRVACF.